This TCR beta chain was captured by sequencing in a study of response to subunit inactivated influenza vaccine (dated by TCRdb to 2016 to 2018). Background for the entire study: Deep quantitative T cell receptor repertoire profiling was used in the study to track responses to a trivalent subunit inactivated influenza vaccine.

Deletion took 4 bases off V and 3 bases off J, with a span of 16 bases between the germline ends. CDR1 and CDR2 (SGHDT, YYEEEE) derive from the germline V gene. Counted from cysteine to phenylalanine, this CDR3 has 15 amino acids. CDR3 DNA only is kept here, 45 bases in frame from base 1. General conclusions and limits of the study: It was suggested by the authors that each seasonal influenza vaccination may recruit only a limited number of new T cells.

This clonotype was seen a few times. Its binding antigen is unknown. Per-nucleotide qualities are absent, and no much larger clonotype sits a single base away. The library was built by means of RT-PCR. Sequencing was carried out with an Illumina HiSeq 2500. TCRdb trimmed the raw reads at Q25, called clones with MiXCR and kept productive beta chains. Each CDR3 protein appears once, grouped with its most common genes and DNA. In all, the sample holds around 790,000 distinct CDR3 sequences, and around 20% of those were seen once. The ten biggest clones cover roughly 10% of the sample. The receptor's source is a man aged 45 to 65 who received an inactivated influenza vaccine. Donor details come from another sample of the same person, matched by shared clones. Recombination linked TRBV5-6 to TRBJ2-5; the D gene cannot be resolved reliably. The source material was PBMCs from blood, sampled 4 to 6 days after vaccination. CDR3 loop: CASSPEGPRKETQYF. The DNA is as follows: TGTGCCAGCAGCCCCGAAGGGCCACGAAAAGAGACCCAGTACTTC. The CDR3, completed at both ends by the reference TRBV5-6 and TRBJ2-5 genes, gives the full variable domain DAGVTQSPTHLIKTRGQQVTLRCSPKSGHDTVSWYQQALGQGPQFIFQYYEEEERQRGNFPDRFSGHQFPNYSSELNVNALLLGDSALYLCASSPEGPRKETQYFGPGTRLLVL.